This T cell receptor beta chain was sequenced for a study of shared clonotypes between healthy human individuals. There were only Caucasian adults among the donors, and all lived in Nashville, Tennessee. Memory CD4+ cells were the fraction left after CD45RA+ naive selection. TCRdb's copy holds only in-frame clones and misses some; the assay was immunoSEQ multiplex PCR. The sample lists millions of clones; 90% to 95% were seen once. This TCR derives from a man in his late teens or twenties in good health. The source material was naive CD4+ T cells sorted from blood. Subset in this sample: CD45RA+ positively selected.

As DNA, the CDR3 is TGTGCCAGCAGCCCGACAGGGGCCAGCCTCTCGAACACCGGGGAGCTGTTTTTT. It translates to CASSPTGASLSNTGELFF. The chain couples TRBV5-4 to TRBJ2-2; 8 nucleotides agree with TRBD1. The length of the CDR3 is 18 residues. V gave up 4 bases and J gave up 0 bases; unmatched junction bases: 11. Germline CDR1 SGHNT, CDR2 YYREEE (reference sequence).